The rows below give T cell receptor beta chains drawn from one sample of a study of T cell changes during pregnancy in multiple sclerosis. Using immunoSEQ multiplex PCR, the repertoire was profiled, and TCRdb retains in-frame clones only, with some absent. This sample has around 130,000 clones; 90% to 96% occur once, and the top ten carry around 0.4%. Specimen: peripheral blood, collected after pregnancy. These receptors were taken from a female donor with multiple sclerosis, enrolled in a pregnancy study. The CDR3 runs from the conserved cysteine through the conserved F or W. The order of the fields is clone size, J gene, V gene, D gene, CDR3 protein, CDR3 DNA. The D gene is left open where the match is weak. Part of the rows lack a size; the others show once, few, many or a class for expanded clones.

-	TRBJ2-1	TRBV18	TRBD2	CASSPPKAGGPNEQFF	TGTGCCAGCTCACCACCTAAAGCGGGAGGGCCAAATGAGCAGTTCTTC
-	TRBJ2-3	TRBV7-9	TRBD2	CASSLGGLAGITDTQYF	TGTGCCAGCAGCTTAGGGGGACTAGCGGGAATCACAGATACGCAGTATTTT
-	TRBJ2-1	TRBV6-5	TRBD1	CASSAGGSYNEQFF	TGTGCCAGCAGCGCAGGGGGCAGTTACAATGAGCAGTTCTTC
-	TRBJ2-5	TRBV5-4	TRBD2	CASSPLAGVSETQYF	TGTGCCAGCAGCCCCTTAGCGGGAGTTAGTGAGACCCAGTACTTC
-	TRBJ1-5	TRBV7-9	TRBD1	CASSRDRDQPQHF	TGTGCCAGCAGCCGCGACAGGGATCAGCCCCAGCATTTT
-	TRBJ2-7	TRBV6-6	-	CASSYIGVGYEQYF	TGTGCCAGCAGTTACATCGGGGTTGGGTACGAGCAGTACTTC
-	TRBJ1-1	TRBV27	-	CASSLEQGITEAFF	TGTGCCAGCAGTTTAGAGCAGGGCATCACTGAAGCTTTCTTT
-	TRBJ1-2	TRBV5-1	TRBD1	CASSLDGQGSYGYTF	TGCGCCAGCAGCTTGGATGGACAGGGCAGCTATGGCTACACCTTC
-	TRBJ1-1	TRBV29-1	-	CHAQENTEAFF	TGCCACGCCCAGGAGAACACTGAAGCTTTCTTT
-	TRBJ2-3	TRBV27	TRBD2	CASSGFSGEGQYF	TGTGCCAGCAGTGGATTTAGCGGGGAGGGCCAGTATTTT
once	TRBJ2-7	TRBV6-1	TRBD2	CASSELAGGPYEQYF	TGTGCCAGCAGTGAACTAGCGGGAGGACCTTACGAGCAGTACTTC
-	TRBJ2-1	TRBV15	-	CATSRDGQLNEQFF	TGTGCCACCAGCAGAGATGGGCAGCTCAATGAGCAGTTCTTC
-	TRBJ1-3	TRBV7-9	-	CATRKLDRSRNTIYF	TGTGCCACCCGAAAATTGGACAGAAGTAGAAACACCATATATTTT
-	TRBJ1-2	TRBV5-8	-	CASSLEGVGAYGYTF	TGTGCCAGCAGCTTGGAGGGGGTAGGGGCCTATGGCTACACCTTC
-	TRBJ1-3	TRBV30	-	CASRLRNTIYF	TGTGCCTCGCGATTGAGAAACACCATATATTTT
-	TRBJ2-7	TRBV6-5	-	CASRVDSYEQYF	TGTGCCAGCAGGGTGGACAGCTACGAGCAGTACTTC